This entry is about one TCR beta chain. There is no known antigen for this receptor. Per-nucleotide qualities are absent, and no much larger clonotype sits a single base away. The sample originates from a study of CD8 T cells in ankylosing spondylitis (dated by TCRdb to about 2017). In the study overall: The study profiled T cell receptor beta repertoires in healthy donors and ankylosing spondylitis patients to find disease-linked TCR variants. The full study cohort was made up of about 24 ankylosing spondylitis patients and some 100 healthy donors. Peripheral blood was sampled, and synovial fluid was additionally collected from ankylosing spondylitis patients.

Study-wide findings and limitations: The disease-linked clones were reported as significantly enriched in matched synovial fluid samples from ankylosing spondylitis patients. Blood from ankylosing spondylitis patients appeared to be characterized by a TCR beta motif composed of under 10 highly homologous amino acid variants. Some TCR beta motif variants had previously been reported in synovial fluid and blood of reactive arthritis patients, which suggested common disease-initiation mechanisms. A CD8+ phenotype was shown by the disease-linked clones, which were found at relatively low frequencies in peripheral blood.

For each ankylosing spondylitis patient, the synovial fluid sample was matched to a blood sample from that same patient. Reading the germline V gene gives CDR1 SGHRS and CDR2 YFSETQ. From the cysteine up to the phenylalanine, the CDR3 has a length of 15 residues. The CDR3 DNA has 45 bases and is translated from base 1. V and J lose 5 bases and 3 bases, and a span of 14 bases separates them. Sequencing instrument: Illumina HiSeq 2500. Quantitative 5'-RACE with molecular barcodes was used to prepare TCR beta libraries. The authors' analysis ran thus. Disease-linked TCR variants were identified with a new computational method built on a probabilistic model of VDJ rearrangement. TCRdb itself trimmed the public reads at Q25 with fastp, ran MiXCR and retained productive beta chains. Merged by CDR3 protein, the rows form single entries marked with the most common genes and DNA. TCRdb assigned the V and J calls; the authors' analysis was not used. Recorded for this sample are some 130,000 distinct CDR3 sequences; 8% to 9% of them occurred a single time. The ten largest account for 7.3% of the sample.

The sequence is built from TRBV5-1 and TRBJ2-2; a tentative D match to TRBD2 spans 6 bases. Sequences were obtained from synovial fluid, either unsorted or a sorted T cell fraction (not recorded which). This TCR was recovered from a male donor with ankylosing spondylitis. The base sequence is TGCGCCAGCAGACCGACTAGTGGATACACCGGGGAGCTGTTTTTT. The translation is CASRPTSGYTGELFF.